This section outlines one T cell receptor beta chain sequence together with its context. CDR1 and CDR2 (germline): SGHTA, FQGNSA. The V end was cut by 0 bases, the J end by 2 bases, with 8 bases between. CDR3 length: 14 residues. This sample was taken from a study of blood T cell repertoires in COVID-19. Study at large: Collection of acute and convalescent COVID-19 samples took place in the United States, Italy and Spain.

Authors' analysis steps: Counts of nucleated cells, estimated from reference gene primer amplification, were obtained. Here immunoSEQ multiplex PCR was the method, and the copy in TCRdb shows in-frame clones only, minus some. D and trimming come from the DNA, and the V and J calls and clone size come from that table. The table lists fewer than 250,000 clones, less than 85% of them singletons. The sequence was collected from a woman in her forties or fifties with acute or convalescent COVID-19. Sequences were obtained from peripheral blood. The rearrangement links TRBV7-2 to TRBJ2-7; the D gene is possibly TRBD2 (7 bases). CDR3 bases: TGTGCCAGCAGCTTAGCGGGGGGGCCCTACGAGCAGTACTTC. Amino acid sequence: CASSLAGGPYEQYF.